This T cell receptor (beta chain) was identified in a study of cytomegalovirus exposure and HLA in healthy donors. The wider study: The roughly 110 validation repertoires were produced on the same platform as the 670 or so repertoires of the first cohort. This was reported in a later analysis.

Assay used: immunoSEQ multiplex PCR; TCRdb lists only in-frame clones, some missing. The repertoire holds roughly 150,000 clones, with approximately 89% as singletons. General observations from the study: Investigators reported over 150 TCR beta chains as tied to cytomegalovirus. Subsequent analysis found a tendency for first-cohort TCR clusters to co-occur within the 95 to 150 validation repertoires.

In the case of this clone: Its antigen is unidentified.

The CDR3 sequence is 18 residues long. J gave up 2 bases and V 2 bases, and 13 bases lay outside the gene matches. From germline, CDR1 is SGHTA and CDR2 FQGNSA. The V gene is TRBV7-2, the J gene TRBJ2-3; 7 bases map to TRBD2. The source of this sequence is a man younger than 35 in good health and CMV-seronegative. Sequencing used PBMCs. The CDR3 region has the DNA TGTGCCAGCAGCTTACATGTAGGGACTAATCAATTCACAGATACGCAGTATTTT. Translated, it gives CASSLHVGTNQFTDTQYF.